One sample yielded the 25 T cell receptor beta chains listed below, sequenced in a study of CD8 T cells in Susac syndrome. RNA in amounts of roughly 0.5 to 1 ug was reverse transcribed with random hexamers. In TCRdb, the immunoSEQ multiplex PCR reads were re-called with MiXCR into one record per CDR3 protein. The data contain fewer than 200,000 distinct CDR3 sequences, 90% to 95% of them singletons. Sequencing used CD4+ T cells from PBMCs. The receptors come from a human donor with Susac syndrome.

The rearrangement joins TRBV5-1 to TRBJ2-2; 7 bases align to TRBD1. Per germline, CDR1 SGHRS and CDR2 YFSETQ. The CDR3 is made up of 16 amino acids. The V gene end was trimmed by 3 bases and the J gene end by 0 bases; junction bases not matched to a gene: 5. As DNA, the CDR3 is TGCGCCAGCAGCTGGACCGGGACAGCGAACACCGGGGAGCTGTTTTTT. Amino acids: CASSWTGTANTGELFF. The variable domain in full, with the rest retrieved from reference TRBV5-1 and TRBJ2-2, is KAGVTQTPRYLIKTRGQQVTLSCSPISGHRSVSWYQQTPGQGLQFLFEYFSETQRNKGNFPGRFSGRQFSNSRSEMNVSTLELGDSALYLCASSWTGTANTGELFFGEGSRLTVL.

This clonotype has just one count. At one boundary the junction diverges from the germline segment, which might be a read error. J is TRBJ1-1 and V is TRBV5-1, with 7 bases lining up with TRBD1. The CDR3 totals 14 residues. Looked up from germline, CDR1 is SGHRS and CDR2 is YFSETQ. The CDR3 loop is CASSLGGEGTEVFF. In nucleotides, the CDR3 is TGCGCCAGCAGCTTAGGGGGCGAGGGCACTGAAGTTTTCTTT.

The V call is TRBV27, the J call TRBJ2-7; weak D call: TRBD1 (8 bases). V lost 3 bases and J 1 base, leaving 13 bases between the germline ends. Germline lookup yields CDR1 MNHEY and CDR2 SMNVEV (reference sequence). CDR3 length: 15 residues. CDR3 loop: CASSLGGTGSYEQYF. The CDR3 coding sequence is TGTGCCAGCAGTTTGGGGGGGACAGGATCCTACGAGCAGTACTTC.

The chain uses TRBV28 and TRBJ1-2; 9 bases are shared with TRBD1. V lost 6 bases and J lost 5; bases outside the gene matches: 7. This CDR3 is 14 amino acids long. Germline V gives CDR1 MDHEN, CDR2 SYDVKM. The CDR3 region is CASRPEGQGYGYTF. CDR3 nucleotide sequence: TGTGCCAGCAGACCCGAGGGACAGGGTTATGGCTACACCTTC.

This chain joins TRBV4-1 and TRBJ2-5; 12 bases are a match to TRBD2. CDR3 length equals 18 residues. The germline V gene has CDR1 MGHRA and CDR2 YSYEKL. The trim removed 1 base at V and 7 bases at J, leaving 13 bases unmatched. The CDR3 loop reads CASSQVDPSGRAGRTQYF. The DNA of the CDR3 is TGCGCCAGCAGCCAAGTTGACCCTAGCGGGAGGGCCGGGAGGACCCAGTACTTC.

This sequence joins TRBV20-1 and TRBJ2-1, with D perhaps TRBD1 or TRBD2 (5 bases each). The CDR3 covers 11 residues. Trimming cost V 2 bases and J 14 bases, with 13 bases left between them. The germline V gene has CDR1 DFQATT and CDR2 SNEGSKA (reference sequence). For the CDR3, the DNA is TGCAGTGCTAGAATGGGACCTCGGGAGTTCTTC. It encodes CSARMGPREFF.

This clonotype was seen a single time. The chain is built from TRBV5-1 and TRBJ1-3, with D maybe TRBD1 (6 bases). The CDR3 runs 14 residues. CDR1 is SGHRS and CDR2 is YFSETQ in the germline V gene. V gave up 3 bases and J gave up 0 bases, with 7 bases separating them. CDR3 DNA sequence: TGCGCCAGCAGCTGGGACAACTCTGGAAACACCATATATTTT. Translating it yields CASSWDNSGNTIYF. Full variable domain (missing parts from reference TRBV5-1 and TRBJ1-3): KAGVTQTPRYLIKTRGQQVTLSCSPISGHRSVSWYQQTPGQGLQFLFEYFSETQRNKGNFPGRFSGRQFSNSRSEMNVSTLELGDSALYLCASSWDNSGNTIYFGEGSWLTVV.

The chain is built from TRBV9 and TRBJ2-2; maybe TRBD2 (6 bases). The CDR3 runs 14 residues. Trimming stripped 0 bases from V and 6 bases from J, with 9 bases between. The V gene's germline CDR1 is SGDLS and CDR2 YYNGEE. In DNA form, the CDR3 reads TGTGCCAGCAGCGTAGGGAGGGGATCCGGGGAGCTGTTTTTT. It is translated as CASSVGRGSGELFF.

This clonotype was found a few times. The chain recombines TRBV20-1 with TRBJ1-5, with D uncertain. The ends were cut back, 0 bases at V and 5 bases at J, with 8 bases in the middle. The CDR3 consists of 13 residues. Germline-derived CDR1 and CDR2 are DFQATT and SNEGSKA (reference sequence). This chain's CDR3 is CSARDQVDQPQHF. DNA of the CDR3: TGCAGTGCTAGAGATCAGGTGGATCAGCCCCAGCATTTT.

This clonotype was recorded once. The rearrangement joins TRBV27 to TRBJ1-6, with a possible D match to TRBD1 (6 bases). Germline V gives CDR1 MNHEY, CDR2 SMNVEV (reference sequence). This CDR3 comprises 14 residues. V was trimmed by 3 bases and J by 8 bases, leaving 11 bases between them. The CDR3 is CASSFRRGDSPLHF. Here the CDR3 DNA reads TGTGCCAGCAGTTTCAGGAGGGGGGATTCACCCCTCCACTTT.

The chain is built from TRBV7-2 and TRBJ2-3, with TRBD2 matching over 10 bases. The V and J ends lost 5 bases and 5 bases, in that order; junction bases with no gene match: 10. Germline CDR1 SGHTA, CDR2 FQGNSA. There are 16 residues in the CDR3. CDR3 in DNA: TGTGCCAGCAGCACCCATCTAGCGGGGGCTGGAGATACGCAGTATTTT. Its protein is CASSTHLAGAGDTQYF.

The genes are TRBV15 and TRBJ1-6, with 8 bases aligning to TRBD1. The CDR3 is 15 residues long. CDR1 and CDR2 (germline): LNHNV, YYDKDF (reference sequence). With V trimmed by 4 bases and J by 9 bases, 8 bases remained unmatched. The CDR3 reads CATSIITGGTSPLHF. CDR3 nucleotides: TGTGCCACCAGCATCATAACAGGGGGGACTTCACCCCTCCACTTT.

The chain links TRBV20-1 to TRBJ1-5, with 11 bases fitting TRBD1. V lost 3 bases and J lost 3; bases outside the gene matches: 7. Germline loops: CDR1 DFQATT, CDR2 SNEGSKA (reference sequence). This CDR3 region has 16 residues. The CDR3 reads CSASGTGGLFNQPQHF. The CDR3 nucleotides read TGCAGTGCTAGTGGGACAGGGGGTCTTTTCAATCAGCCCCAGCATTTT.

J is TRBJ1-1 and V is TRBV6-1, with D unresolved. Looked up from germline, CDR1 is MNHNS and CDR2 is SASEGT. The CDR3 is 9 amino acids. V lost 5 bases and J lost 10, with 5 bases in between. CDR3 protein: CASSTIAFF. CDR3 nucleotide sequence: TGTGCCAGCAGTACTATAGCTTTCTTT.

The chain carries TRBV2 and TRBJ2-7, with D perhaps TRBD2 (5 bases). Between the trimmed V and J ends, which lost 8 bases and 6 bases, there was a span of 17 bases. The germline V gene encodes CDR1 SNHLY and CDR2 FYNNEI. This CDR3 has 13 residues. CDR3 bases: TGTGCCAGCCCGTCGGAGCGGTTTCCCGAGCAGTACTTC. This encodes CASPSERFPEQYF.

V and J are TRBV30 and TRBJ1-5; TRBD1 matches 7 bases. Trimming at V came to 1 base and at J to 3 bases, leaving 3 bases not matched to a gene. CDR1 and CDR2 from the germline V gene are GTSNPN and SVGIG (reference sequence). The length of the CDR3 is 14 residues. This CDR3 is CAWSGQGNNQPQHF. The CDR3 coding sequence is TGTGCCTGGAGTGGACAGGGTAACAATCAGCCCCAGCATTTT.

The CDR3: CASRRLSGTDTQYF. CDR3 nucleotide sequence: TGTGCCAGCAGACGTCTTAGCGGCACAGATACGCAGTATTTT. The chain is built from TRBV2 and TRBJ2-3; maybe TRBD2 (5 bases). V gave up 6 bases and J gave up 1 base, with 11 bases separating them. Germline CDR1 SNHLY, CDR2 FYNNEI. CDR3 length: 14 amino acids.

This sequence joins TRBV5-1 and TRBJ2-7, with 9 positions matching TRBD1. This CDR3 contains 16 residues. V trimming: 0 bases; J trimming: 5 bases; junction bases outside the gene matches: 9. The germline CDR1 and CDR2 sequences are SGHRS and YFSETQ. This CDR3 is CASSLAGQGGVDEQYF. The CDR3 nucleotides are TGCGCCAGCAGCTTGGCGGGACAGGGAGGGGTGGACGAGCAGTACTTC.

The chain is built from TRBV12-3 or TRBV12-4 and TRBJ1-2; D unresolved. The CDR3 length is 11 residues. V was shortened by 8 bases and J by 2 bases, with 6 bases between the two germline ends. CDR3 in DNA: TGTGCCAGCGTGGGGAACTATGGCTACACCTTC. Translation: CASVGNYGYTF.

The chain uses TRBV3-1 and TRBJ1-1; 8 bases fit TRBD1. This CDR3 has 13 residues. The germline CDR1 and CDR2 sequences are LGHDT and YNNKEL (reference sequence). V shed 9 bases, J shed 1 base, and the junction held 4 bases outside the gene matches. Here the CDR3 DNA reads TGTGCCAGTAAACAGGGGGAGAACACTGAAGCTTTCTTT. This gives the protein CASKQGENTEAFF.

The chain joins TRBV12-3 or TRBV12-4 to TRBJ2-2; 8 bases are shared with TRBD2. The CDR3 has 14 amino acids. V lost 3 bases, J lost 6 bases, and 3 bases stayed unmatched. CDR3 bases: TGTGCCAGCAGTTTCGCGGGGGGTCCCGGGGAGCTGTTTTTT. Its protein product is CASSFAGGPGELFF.

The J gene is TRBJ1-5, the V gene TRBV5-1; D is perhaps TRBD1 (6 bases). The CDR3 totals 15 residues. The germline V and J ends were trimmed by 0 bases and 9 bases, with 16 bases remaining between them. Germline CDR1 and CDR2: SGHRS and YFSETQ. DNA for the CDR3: TGCGCCAGCAGCTTGGCGGGGGGGCAGCCCAGGCCCCAGCATTTT. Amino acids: CASSLAGGQPRPQHF. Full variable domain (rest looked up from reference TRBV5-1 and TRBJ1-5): KAGVTQTPRYLIKTRGQQVTLSCSPISGHRSVSWYQQTPGQGLQFLFEYFSETQRNKGNFPGRFSGRQFSNSRSEMNVSTLELGDSALYLCASSLAGGQPRPQHFGDGTRLSIL.

The CDR3 bases are TGTGCCAGCAGCTTTACCCGAGAGACCCAGTACTTC. This translates into CASSFTRETQYF. The chain employs TRBV11-2 and TRBJ2-5; no clear D gene. From germline, CDR1 is SGHAT and CDR2 FQNNGV. V lost 3 bases and J lost 4, with 6 bases in between. This CDR3 comprises 12 residues.

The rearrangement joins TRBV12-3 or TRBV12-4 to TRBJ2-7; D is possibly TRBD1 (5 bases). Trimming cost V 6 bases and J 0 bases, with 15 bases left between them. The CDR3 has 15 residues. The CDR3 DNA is TGTGCCAGCAGCCCTCAGGGATTCCTCTCCTACGAGCAGTACTTC. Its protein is CASSPQGFLSYEQYF.

The CDR3 here is CASSRSRGNYGYTF. The CDR3 nucleotides are TGTGCCAGCAGTCGGAGTAGGGGGAACTATGGCTACACCTTC. The V gene is TRBV5-8, the J gene TRBJ1-2, with D possibly being TRBD1 (6 bases). The CDR3 is made up of 14 amino acids. Germline V gene sequence: CDR1 SGHTS, CDR2 YDEGEE. V was cut by 5 bases and J by 2 bases, with 13 bases left in between.